This T cell receptor (beta chain) was captured by sequencing in a study of blood T cell repertoires in COVID-19. CDR1 MDHEN and CDR2 SYDVKM come from the germline V gene. The CDR3 loop spans 12 amino acids. V gave up 5 bases and J gave up 7 bases, with 9 bases separating them. Profiled with immunoSEQ multiplex PCR; TCRdb holds only in-frame clones, not every one. The table includes 220,000 or so clones, around 80% detected once. This chain links TRBV28 with TRBJ1-5, with D possibly being TRBD1 (6 bases). This receptor was identified in a man aged 25 to 45 with active or convalescent COVID-19. The sequencing input was peripheral blood. In DNA form, the CDR3 reads TGTGCCAGCAGTAGGCAGGGGCAGCCCCAGCATTTT. Amino acid sequence: CASSRQGQPQHF.